The T cell receptor (beta chain) under discussion was sequenced for a study of control samples from healthy donors and cancer patients. The data were produced by immunoSEQ multiplex PCR, yet TCRdb's version contains in-frame clones alone and is incomplete. The data contain some 99,000 clones, roughly 89% of them singletons. The CDR3 covers 13 residues. Germline assignment: CDR1 SGHVS and CDR2 FQNEAQ. Trimming cost V 4 bases and J 4 bases, with 11 bases left between them. This TCR was recovered from a woman aged 50 to 65 in good health. This sequence joins TRBV7-8 and TRBJ2-7, with a weak D call TRBD1 (6 bases). The sequencing input was blood. The CDR3 nucleotides read TGTGCCAGCAGCTCCGCGGACAGTTACGAGCAGTACGTC. Translating it yields CASSSADSYEQYV.